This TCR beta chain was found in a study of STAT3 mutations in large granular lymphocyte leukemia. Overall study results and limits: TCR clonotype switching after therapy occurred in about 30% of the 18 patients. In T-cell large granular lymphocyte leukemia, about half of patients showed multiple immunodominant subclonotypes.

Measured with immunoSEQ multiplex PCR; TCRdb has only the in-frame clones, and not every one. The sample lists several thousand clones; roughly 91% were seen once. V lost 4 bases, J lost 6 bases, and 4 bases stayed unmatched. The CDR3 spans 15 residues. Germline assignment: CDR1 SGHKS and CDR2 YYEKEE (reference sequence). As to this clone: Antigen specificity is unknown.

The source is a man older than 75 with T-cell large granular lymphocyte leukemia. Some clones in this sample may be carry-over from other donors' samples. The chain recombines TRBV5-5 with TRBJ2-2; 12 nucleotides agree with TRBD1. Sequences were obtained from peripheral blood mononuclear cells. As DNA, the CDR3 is TGTGCCAGCAGCGAAGGGACAGGGGGCTCCGGGGAGCTGTTTTTT. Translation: CASSEGTGGSGELFF.